Each of the 17 T cell receptor beta chains below was sequenced from the same sample in a study of control samples from healthy donors and cancer patients. Some clones are missing from TCRdb's copy, which holds only in-frame ones; the method was immunoSEQ multiplex PCR. The sample lists 250,000 to 300,000 clones; about 80% were seen once. Sequencing was carried out using PBMCs. These TCRs come from a woman between 55 and 75 years old with lung cancer.

The rearrangement joins TRBV5-1 to TRBJ2-5; 13 nucleotides agree with TRBD2. V lost 4 bases, J lost 5 bases, and 11 bases stayed unmatched. This CDR3 is 17 amino acids long. CDR1 is SGHRS, CDR2 YFSETQ, per germline. The CDR3 loop is CASSNGLAGERAETQYF. The CDR3 region has the DNA TGCGCCAGCAGCAACGGACTAGCGGGAGAGCGCGCGGAGACCCAGTACTTC. The full variable domain, with the rest looked up from reference TRBV5-1 and TRBJ2-5, is KAGVTQTPRYLIKTRGQQVTLSCSPISGHRSVSWYQQTPGQGLQFLFEYFSETQRNKGNFPGRFSGRQFSNSRSEMNVSTLELGDSALYLCASSNGLAGERAETQYFGPGTRLLVL.

V gene TRBV6-6 combines with J gene TRBJ2-7; tentatively, D is TRBD1 or TRBD2 (6 bases each). The V gene's germline CDR1 is MNHNY and CDR2 SVGAGI (reference sequence). Trimming took 7 bases from V and 3 from J, leaving 22 bases between them. CDR3 length equals 16 residues. In nucleotides, the CDR3 is TGTGCCAGCACCCCAGGGTGGGCGGGACAAGTCTACGAGCAGTACTTC. This gives the protein CASTPGWAGQVYEQYF.

The chain recombines TRBV7-3 with TRBJ2-3; a weak D match, TRBD1 (7 bases). Germline-derived CDR1 and CDR2 are SGHTA and FQGTGA. CDR3 length: 15 amino acids. Trimming took off 5 bases at V and 5 bases at J, with 17 bases between the two ends. In nucleotides, the CDR3 is TGTGCCAGCAGCCTAGCCTGGGGGGACAGAGATACGCAGTATTTT. It yields the protein CASSLAWGDRDTQYF.

The rearrangement links TRBV6-5 to TRBJ1-3; D is uncertain. Deletions cut 0 bases from V and 0 bases from J, with 9 bases between. Germline lookup yields CDR1 MNHEY and CDR2 SVGAGI. The CDR3 is made up of 16 amino acids. CDR3: CASSYSGSYSGNTIYF. CDR3 nucleotide sequence: TGTGCCAGCAGTTACTCTGGCAGCTACTCTGGAAACACCATATATTTT.

The V gene is TRBV30, the J gene TRBJ2-7; D is perhaps TRBD1 (6 bases). The CDR3 consists of 15 residues. Trimming stripped 1 base from V and 2 bases from J, with 15 bases between. From germline, CDR1 is GTSNPN and CDR2 SVGIG (reference sequence). CDR3 bases: TGTGCCTGGAGTGGGGGGCAGCCCCGGACCTACGAGCAGTACTTC. Protein sequence: CAWSGGQPRTYEQYF.

The rearrangement uses TRBV5-1 and TRBJ2-3; a possible D gene is TRBD2 (7 bases). Germline V gene sequence: CDR1 SGHRS, CDR2 YFSETQ. The CDR3 totals 15 residues. The V end was cut by 5 bases, the J end by 0 bases, with 13 bases between. The CDR3 protein is CASRGGGGSTDTQYF. As DNA, the CDR3 is TGCGCCAGCAGGGGAGGCGGGGGCAGCACAGATACGCAGTATTTT.

V is TRBV6-1 and J is TRBJ1-3, with no clear D. Germline V gene data show CDR1 as MNHNS and CDR2 as SASEGT. Trimming shortened V by 0 bases and J by 0 bases, and 6 bases separated the two germline ends. CDR3 length: 15 residues. The CDR3 DNA reads as TGTGCCAGCAGTGAAGCGTCCATCTCTGGAAACACCATATATTTT. Amino acid sequence: CASSEASISGNTIYF.

This clone was picked up a small number of times. Other DNA sequences within the sample encode an identical CDR3. The chain uses TRBV10-3 and TRBJ1-6; 10 bases line up with TRBD1. This CDR3 is built from 15 residues. Trimming took 0 bases from V and 7 from J; bases not matched to a gene: 0. Germline V lookup: CDR1 ENHRY, CDR2 SYGVKD. Here the CDR3 reads CAISESGQGNSPLHF. CDR3 DNA sequence: TGTGCCATCAGTGAGTCGGGACAGGGGAATTCACCCCTCCACTTT.

The chain has TRBV28 and TRBJ1-2, with TRBD1 matching over 9 bases. This CDR3 comprises 13 residues. Germline values: CDR1 MDHEN, CDR2 SYDVKM. V trimming: 8 bases; J trimming: 7 bases; junction bases outside the gene matches: 8. Written as DNA, the CDR3 is TGTGCCAGCGGGGACAGGGAACATGGTGGCTACACCTTC. This gives the protein CASGDREHGGYTF.

The chain is built from TRBV20-1 and TRBJ2-3; D uncertain. The CDR3 sequence is 13 residues long. The V gene's germline CDR1 is DFQATT and CDR2 SNEGSKA (reference sequence). Trimming took 3 bases from V and 5 from J, leaving 12 bases between them. CDR3 nucleotide sequence: TGCAGTGCTAGTCGCCAGGCCAAAGATACGCAGTATTTT. Amino acid sequence: CSASRQAKDTQYF.

The chain carries TRBV6-6 and TRBJ2-7, with D possibly TRBD2 on 6 matching bases. CDR3 length: 14 residues. CDR1 is MNHNY, CDR2 SVGAGI, per germline (reference sequence). Trimming stripped 6 bases from V and 6 bases from J, with 18 bases between. The CDR3 DNA follows: TGTGCCAGCAGGGGGAGCGGGCAGACGGGCGAGCAGTACTTC. It codes for CASRGSGQTGEQYF.

The chain recombines TRBV27 with TRBJ1-1; tentatively, D is TRBD1 (5 bases). Germline V gene data show CDR1 as MNHEY and CDR2 as SMNVEV (reference sequence). The V end was cut by 4 bases, the J end by 8 bases, with 20 bases between. The CDR3 length is 15 residues. CDR3 amino acids: CASSSQRPGPGEAFF. The CDR3 DNA reads TGTGCCAGCAGTTCACAAAGACCAGGGCCCGGAGAAGCTTTCTTT.

V is TRBV10-3 and J is TRBJ1-1; the match to TRBD1 covers 8 bases. In germline, CDR1 is ENHRY, CDR2 SYGVKD. After removal of 3 bases from V and 6 bases from J, the junction contained 6 bases not matched to a gene. This CDR3 spans 14 amino acids. The CDR3 region is CAISDQGASSEAFF. CDR3 DNA: TGTGCCATCAGTGACCAGGGGGCTTCGTCTGAAGCTTTCTTT.

V and J are TRBV2 and TRBJ2-7; D is possibly TRBD2 (6 bases). CDR3 length: 13 residues. Trimming removed 0 bases at V and 7 bases at J, with 10 bases between. The germline gives CDR1 SNHLY, CDR2 FYNNEI. CDR3 residues: CASSEAPRGEQYF. In DNA form, the CDR3 reads TGTGCCAGCAGTGAAGCGCCGCGGGGAGAGCAGTACTTC.

CDR3 loop: CATSDTTDTQYF. CDR3 DNA: TGTGCCACCAGTGATACCACAGATACGCAGTATTTT. This chain connects TRBV24-1 to TRBJ2-3; no reliable D call. Germline CDR1 reads KGHDR; CDR2 reads SFDVKD. V lost 3 bases, J lost 2 bases, and 2 bases lay in between. CDR3 size: 12 residues.

The genes are TRBV7-3 and TRBJ2-7; TRBD1 agrees at 8 bases. V trimming: 5 bases; J trimming: 7 bases; junction bases outside the gene matches: 10. The V gene's germline CDR1 is SGHTA and CDR2 FQGTGA. The CDR3 consists of 14 residues. CDR3 region: CASSPNQGAGEQYF. Written as DNA, the CDR3 is TGTGCCAGCAGCCCGAATCAGGGGGCGGGAGAGCAGTACTTC.

This clone was observed a few times. This chain uses TRBV30 with TRBJ2-3; D is possibly TRBD2 (6 bases). V was cut by 2 bases and J by 4 bases, with 16 bases left in between. The germline gives CDR1 GTSNPN, CDR2 SVGIG (reference sequence). This CDR3 has 15 residues. CDR3 coding DNA: TGTGCCTGGAGTACTCTAGCGACGGGTCCAGATACGCAGTATTTT. Translated: CAWSTLATGPDTQYF.